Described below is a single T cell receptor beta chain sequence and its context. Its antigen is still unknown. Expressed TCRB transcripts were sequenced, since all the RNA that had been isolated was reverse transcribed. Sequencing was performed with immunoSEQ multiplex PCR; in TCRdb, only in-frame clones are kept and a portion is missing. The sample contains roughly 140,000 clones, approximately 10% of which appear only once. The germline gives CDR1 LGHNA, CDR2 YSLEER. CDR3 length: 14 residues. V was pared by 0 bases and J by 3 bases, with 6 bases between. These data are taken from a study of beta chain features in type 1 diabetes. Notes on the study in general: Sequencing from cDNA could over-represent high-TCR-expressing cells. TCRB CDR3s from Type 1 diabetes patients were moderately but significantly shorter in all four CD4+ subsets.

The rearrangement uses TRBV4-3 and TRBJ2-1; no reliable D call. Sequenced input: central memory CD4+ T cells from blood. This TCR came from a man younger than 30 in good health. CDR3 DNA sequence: TGCGCCAGCAGCCAAGATCACAGCTACAATGAGCAGTTCTTC. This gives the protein CASSQDHSYNEQFF.